The T cell receptor (beta chain) under discussion was sequenced for a study of blood T cell repertoires in COVID-19 (dated by TCRdb to the early 2020s). For the study in its entirety: Samples covering the acute and convalescent phases of COVID-19 were provided by collaborators in the United States, Italy and Spain. The material from the prospective study consisted of cDNA or gDNA derived from T cells, B-cell-depleted T cells, or PBMCs. Deeply sampled blood TCRbeta repertoires from subjects exposed to, actively infected with, or recovered from COVID-19 were included in the dataset. The repertoires were released in a freely available public database intended as a resource for research on the immune response to SARS-CoV-2. The samples were drawn from two sources: the first 160 participants of the ongoing ImmuneRACE study, and over 1,000 subjects contributed by 6 global collaborators. Sample metadata almost always included a de-identified subject ID, COVID-19 status, age in years and sex. Where available, HLA class I and class II types were obtained from metadata supplied by the sample provider rather than from assay-based typing.

Study-level results and caveats: How much clinical and demographic metadata was included differed by source and by participant, and the metadata was provided uncurated.

This clone is a singleton in its sample. Its antigen is still unknown. No base quality values were provided; no much bigger clone lies one nucleotide off. Including cysteine and phenylalanine, the CDR3 has 13 amino acids. CDR3 DNA only is kept here, 39 bases in frame from base 1. Trimming takes 5 bases from V and 8 bases from J, and the germline ends sit 13 bases apart. CDR1 and CDR2, looked up from the germline V gene, are SNHLY and FYNNEI. The immunoSEQ Assay, a bias-controlled multiplex PCR, was used to amplify TCRbeta CDR3 regions from genomic DNA. In the original analysis: The number of nucleated cells in each sample was estimated by amplification of reference gene primers within the assay. To quantify the absolute abundance of each unique TCRbeta CDR3 rearrangement, sequence reads were collapsed and filtered. Productive Simpson clonality was computed per sample as the square root of Simpson's diversity index over productive rearrangements. The clones in this table, taken by TCRdb from immuneACCESS, are in-frame only. Not every clone is retained; where verified, under half of the shortfall comes from an unresolved V gene, and the cause of the rest is unknown. The V and J calls and the clone size are those of that table, but D and trimming were determined from the DNA. Here the sample has about 180,000 clones; just under 80% occur a single time. The top ten clonotypes cover approximately 6.2% of the sample.

Whole blood was collected in K2EDTA tubes by collaborating institutions according to the institutions' own protocols. Collaborator samples were shipped for TCRbeta analysis as frozen whole blood, isolated PBMCs, or DNA extracted from either sample type. The sequence came from a man between 65 and 85 years old with active or convalescent COVID-19. Material: peripheral blood. The chain was built from TRBV2 and TRBJ1-5; 6 matching bases give a weak D call of TRBD1. The CDR3 protein sequence reads: CASSRKGGEPQHF. The sequenced DNA: TGTGCCAGCAGTCGAAAGGGGGGGGAGCCCCAGCATTTT.